What follows is one T cell receptor beta chain and its context. This entry belongs to a study of control samples from healthy donors and cancer patients. The germline gives CDR1 GTSNPN, CDR2 SVGIG (reference sequence). The CDR3 extends over 14 amino acids. The V gene lost 4 bases and the J gene lost 4 bases, with 16 bases spanning the gap. Data came from immunoSEQ multiplex PCR; TCRdb stores just in-frame clones and leaves some out. The repertoire holds around 140,000 clones, with about 92% as singletons. The source material was blood. The sequence came from a woman aged 45-65 years in good health. V usage is TRBV30 and J usage is TRBJ1-1; a weak D match, TRBD1 (5 bases). The CDR3 DNA reads TGTGCCTGGACCCCGGGGCAGCCGGGCACTGAAGCTTTCTTT. This encodes CAWTPGQPGTEAFF.